The 21 T cell receptor beta chains reported below all come from one sample, sequenced in a study of T-cell memory formation after mild COVID-19. In TCRdb, the 5' RACE reads were re-called with MiXCR into one record per CDR3 protein. There are fewer than 350,000 distinct CDR3 sequences in the sample; roughly 13% occur only once, and about 21% lies in the top ten. Sequenced material: PBMCs or a T cell subset sorted from them (not recorded which). These receptors were obtained from a man aged 18 to 30 who had mild COVID-19 (a few samples of this study predate the infection). Cell type and time point are not known.

V usage is TRBV20-1 and J usage is TRBJ1-5; 7 bases match TRBD1. Germline-derived CDR1 and CDR2 are DFQATT and SNEGSKA (reference sequence). J gave up 2 bases and V 2 bases, and 6 bases lay outside the gene matches. The CDR3 runs 15 residues. The CDR3 protein is CSARPFDRGNQPQHF. CDR3 DNA sequence: TGCAGTGCTAGACCCTTCGACAGGGGCAATCAGCCCCAGCATTTT.

The V call is TRBV12-3 or TRBV12-4, the J call TRBJ2-7; D gene unclear. The CDR3 has 15 amino acids. V was clipped by 3 bases and J by 2 bases, with 14 bases between them. The CDR3 loop reads CASSLEWAPPYEQYF. In DNA, the CDR3 is TGTGCCAGCAGTTTGGAGTGGGCGCCACCCTACGAGCAGTACTTC.

This clonotype turned up a few times. This sequence joins TRBV6-1 and TRBJ2-3, with a tentative D call TRBD2 (6 bases). Looked up from germline, CDR1 is MNHNS and CDR2 is SASEGT. The length of the CDR3 is 16 residues. Trimming took off 6 bases at V and 4 bases at J, with 20 bases between the two ends. In DNA form, the CDR3 reads TGTGCCAGCAGATGGGCGCCTAGCGTTCCCCCAGATACGCAGTATTTT. Its translation: CASRWAPSVPPDTQYF.

The table lists this clonotype with a few counts. The J gene is TRBJ2-3, the V gene TRBV2; no clear D gene. This CDR3 has 17 residues. Germline CDR1 SNHLY, CDR2 FYNNEI. Deletions cut 0 bases from V and 1 base from J, with 14 bases between. The CDR3 nucleotides read TGTGCCAGCAGTGAAGCAAGCAGTCCCCTAGGCACAGATACGCAGTATTTT. It specifies CASSEASSPLGTDTQYF.

The chain employs TRBV12-3 or TRBV12-4 and TRBJ1-2; D gene ambiguous. The length of the CDR3 is 14 residues. The V gene lost 5 bases and the J gene lost 6 bases, with 16 bases spanning the gap. CDR3 amino acids: CASSPGREPDGYTF. In nucleotides, the CDR3 is TGTGCCAGCAGTCCCGGGCGGGAACCGGATGGCTACACCTTC.

V gene TRBV9 combines with J gene TRBJ2-3, with D uncertain. Germline CDR1 SGDLS, CDR2 YYNGEE. Deletions cut 0 bases from V and 2 bases from J, with 10 bases between. The CDR3 spans 15 residues. DNA of the CDR3: TGTGCCAGCAGCGTAGTGATTACGACCACAGATACGCAGTATTTT. The encoded protein is CASSVVITTTDTQYF.

This clonotype was observed a few times. The chain links TRBV10-3 to TRBJ1-4; TRBD1 matches 7 bases. V lost 9 bases, J lost 8 bases, and 9 bases stayed unmatched. The germline V gene has CDR1 ENHRY and CDR2 SYGVKD. The CDR3 has 13 amino acids. CDR3: CAIADRAGEKLFF. CDR3 nucleotide sequence: TGTGCCATTGCAGACAGGGCGGGAGAAAAACTGTTTTTT.

The genes are TRBV5-1 and TRBJ2-3; D might be TRBD1 (6 bases). The CDR3 length is 15 residues. Trimming shortened V by 0 bases and J by 3 bases, and 11 bases separated the two germline ends. CDR1 is SGHRS and CDR2 is YFSETQ in the germline V gene. For the CDR3, the DNA is TGCGCCAGCAGCTTGGGCCCCCAGGGGACAGATACGCAGTATTTT. Residues: CASSLGPQGTDTQYF.

This clonotype turned up a few times. The CDR3, as DNA: TGTGCCAGCAGCTTAAGCAGGGGGCTGGGGGACATTCAGTACTTC. Residues: CASSLSRGLGDIQYF. The V and J genes are TRBV7-8 and TRBJ2-4; 8 bases are a match to TRBD1. This CDR3 has 15 residues. J was trimmed by 8 bases and V by 2 bases; bases with no gene match: 8. Germline assignment: CDR1 SGHVS and CDR2 FQNEAQ. The full variable domain, completed using reference TRBV7-8 and TRBJ2-4, is GAGVSQSPRYKVAKRGQDVALRCDPISGHVSLFWYQQALGQGPEFLTYFQNEAQLDKSGLPSDRFFAERPEGSVSTLKIQRTQQEDSAVYLCASSLSRGLGDIQYFGAGTRLSVL.

This clonotype has just a few counts. The CDR3 loop is CASSSDRGTIYEQYF. DNA of the CDR3: TGTGCCAGCAGCTCGGACAGGGGGACGATCTACGAGCAGTACTTC. The chain couples TRBV7-9 to TRBJ2-7, with TRBD1 matching over 10 bases. V was clipped by 4 bases and J by 3 bases; unmatched bases: 6. Per germline, CDR1 SEHNR and CDR2 FQNEAQ (reference sequence). CDR3 size: 15 residues.

Many counts were recorded for this clonotype. The chain combines TRBV20-1 with TRBJ2-3; 7 bases line up with TRBD2. The CDR3 covers 14 residues. CDR1 is DFQATT, CDR2 SNEGSKA, per germline (reference sequence). The trim removed 7 bases at V and 2 bases at J, leaving 9 bases unmatched. CDR3 protein: CSVQAGWYTDTQYF. For the CDR3, the DNA is TGCAGTGTCCAAGCGGGGTGGTACACAGATACGCAGTATTTT.

This clonotype was counted between two and nine times. The CDR3 spells CASSSGTSASSYEQYF. The CDR3 coding sequence is TGTGCCAGCAGCTCAGGGACTAGCGCCAGCTCCTACGAGCAGTACTTC. The chain joins TRBV11-2 to TRBJ2-7; 10 bases agree with TRBD2. CDR3 length: 16 residues. V was pared by 4 bases and J by 0 bases, with 6 bases of the junction left unmatched. Germline values: CDR1 SGHAT, CDR2 FQNNGV.

This sequence joins TRBV15 and TRBJ1-2, with 8 bases aligning to TRBD1. The CDR3 contains 15 residues. Germline CDR1 is LNHNV and CDR2 is YYDKDF (reference sequence). Trimming removed 0 bases from V and 2 bases from J; junction bases left unmatched: 2. CDR3 nucleotides: TGTGCCACCAGCAGAGAGAGACAGGGGAACTATGGCTACACCTTC. Protein sequence: CATSRERQGNYGYTF.

Only a few counts were recorded for this clonotype. The CDR3 coding sequence is TGTGCCAGCGGGCAATACGAGCAGTACGTC. It codes for CASGQYEQYV. This rearrangement joins TRBV28 to TRBJ2-7; D is undetermined. The V gene's germline CDR1 is MDHEN and CDR2 SYDVKM. Trimming removed 8 bases from V and 4 bases from J, with 6 bases in between. This CDR3 is built from 10 residues.

V gene TRBV20-1 combines with J gene TRBJ2-1, with TRBD2 matching 11 bases. Per germline, CDR1 DFQATT and CDR2 SNEGSKA (reference sequence). The CDR3 sequence is 14 residues long. With 6 bases clipped from V and 2 bases from J, the junction kept 3 bases outside the gene matches. The CDR3, as DNA: TGCAGTGCCTTAGCGGGGGGGCCCTACAATGAGCAGTTCTTC. This encodes CSALAGGPYNEQFF.

This clonotype was observed a few times. J is TRBJ1-5 and V is TRBV4-1; D is unresolved. Trimming pared 1 base from V and 4 bases from J, leaving 11 bases between. The CDR3 contains 15 residues. Per germline, CDR1 MGHRA and CDR2 YSYEKL. CDR3 sequence (DNA): TGCGCCAGCAGCCAAGTGGTATCGGGGAATCAGCCCCAGCATTTT. Amino acids: CASSQVVSGNQPQHF.

The chain joins TRBV6-5 to TRBJ2-5; D is possibly TRBD2 (6 bases). This CDR3 spans 15 amino acids. Per germline, CDR1 MNHEY and CDR2 SVGAGI. Trimming cost V 0 bases and J 3 bases, with 11 bases left between them. This CDR3 is CASSYSMGEEETQYF. The CDR3 DNA is TGTGCCAGCAGTTACTCGATGGGGGAGGAAGAGACCCAGTACTTC.

The rearrangement joins TRBV7-9 to TRBJ2-3; TRBD1 agrees at 10 bases. The germline CDR1 and CDR2 sequences are SEHNR and FQNEAQ (reference sequence). The CDR3 consists of 15 residues. Unmatched junction bases numbered 4, after V lost 5 bases and J lost 2 bases. The CDR3 sequence is CASSPGTGVTDTQYF. The CDR3 nucleotides are TGTGCCAGCAGCCCCGGGACAGGGGTCACAGATACGCAGTATTTT.

This chain links TRBV15 with TRBJ2-3; D remains ambiguous. The ends were cut back, 0 bases at V and 5 bases at J, with 9 bases in the middle. Germline V gene lookup returns CDR1 LNHNV and CDR2 YYDKDF (reference sequence). The CDR3 is 14 residues long. The CDR3 DNA reads as TGTGCCACCAGCAGAGATACTGGGAAAGATACGCAGTATTTT. Translating gives CATSRDTGKDTQYF.

This clonotype was seen repeatedly, ten times or more. The J gene is TRBJ2-7, the V gene TRBV9, with a weak D call TRBD1 (9 bases). V lost 4 bases, J lost 2 bases, and 16 bases lay in between. This CDR3 spans 15 amino acids. Germline loops: CDR1 SGDLS, CDR2 YYNGEE. In nucleotides, the CDR3 is TGTGCCAGCAGCCGCGGGGGGACAGGGACCTACGAGCAGTACTTC. Translation: CASSRGGTGTYEQYF.

This clonotype occurred a few times. J is TRBJ2-1 and V is TRBV7-8, with D perhaps given as TRBD1 or TRBD2 (5 bases each). V lost 1 base to trimming and J lost 3 bases, with 7 bases between them. Germline assignment: CDR1 SGHVS and CDR2 FQNEAQ. CDR3 size: 14 residues. The CDR3 is CASSLGDLYNEQFF. The CDR3 DNA sequence: TGTGCCAGCAGCTTAGGGGACCTCTACAATGAGCAGTTCTTC.